Each of the 10 T cell receptor beta chains below was sequenced from the same sample in a study of OX40 agonist ivuxolimab in advanced cancers. Here immunoSEQ multiplex PCR was the method, and the copy in TCRdb shows in-frame clones only, minus some. This repertoire shows tens of thousands of clones, roughly 91% found once; its top ten account for around 0.33%. This specimen consisted of CD4+ or CD8+ T cells sorted from blood, obtained in a trial of the OX40 agonist ivuxolimab. The receptors stem from an adult with an advanced solid tumor such as melanoma, head and neck, liver or kidney cancer.

The J gene is TRBJ2-1, the V gene TRBV9, with 7 nucleotides matching TRBD1. The CDR3 runs 15 residues. Germline assignment: CDR1 SGDLS and CDR2 YYNGEE. J was trimmed by 10 bases and V by 0 bases; bases with no gene match: 10. The CDR3 sequence is CASSVASNRGREQFF. CDR3 in DNA: TGTGCCAGCAGCGTAGCTTCGAACAGGGGAAGAGAGCAGTTCTTC.

The V and J genes are TRBV6-5 and TRBJ2-7; D might be TRBD1 (5 bases). V shed 5 bases and J shed 7 bases, with 15 bases lying between them. Germline V lookup: CDR1 MNHEY, CDR2 SVGAGI. The CDR3 consists of 13 residues. The CDR3 DNA is TGTGCCAGCAGTGAGGTCTATAACAGGGAGCAGTACTTC. This codes for CASSEVYNREQYF.

The V gene is TRBV28, the J gene TRBJ2-4, with 12 bases aligning to TRBD2. The germline CDR1 and CDR2 sequences are MDHEN and SYDVKM. The CDR3 has 15 residues. V was pared by 5 bases and J by 6 bases, with 5 bases of the junction left unmatched. CDR3 sequence: CASSTLTSGGNIQYF. In nucleotides, the CDR3 is TGTGCCAGCAGTACATTGACTAGCGGGGGAAACATTCAGTACTTC.

The chain employs TRBV9 and TRBJ1-3; no reliable D call. Trimming removed 4 bases at V and 0 bases at J, with 14 bases between. The CDR3 runs to 16 residues. The germline gives CDR1 SGDLS, CDR2 YYNGEE. For the CDR3, the DNA is TGTGCCAGCAGCAGCCCTGACACCGGCTCTGGAAACACCATATATTTT. It codes for CASSSPDTGSGNTIYF.

This clone was observed a single time. The J gene is TRBJ2-7, the V gene TRBV11-3, with unresolved D. CDR1 and CDR2 from the germline V gene are SGHNT and YENEEA. Trimming left V 0 bases short and J 0 bases short, with 6 bases between. CDR3 length equals 14 residues. In nucleotides, the CDR3 is TGTGCCAGCAGCTTAGATCATACCTCCTACGAGCAGTACTTC. It specifies CASSLDHTSYEQYF.

The CDR3 loop is CASSEAWYEQYV. CDR3 in DNA: TGTGCCAGCAGTGAAGCTTGGTACGAGCAGTACGTC. This chain uses TRBV6-1 with TRBJ2-7; D is ambiguous. Germline V gene sequence: CDR1 MNHNS, CDR2 SASEGT. The ends were cut back, 0 bases at V and 4 bases at J, with 4 bases in the middle. The length of the CDR3 is 12 residues.

This sequence joins TRBV18 and TRBJ1-3; 10 bases line up with TRBD1. Germline trimming cut 8 bases from V and 3 bases from J; bases unmatched to any gene: 1. This CDR3 has 13 residues. Per germline, CDR1 KGHSH and CDR2 LQKENI. CDR3 bases: TGTGCCAGCGGGACAGGGGTTGGAAACACCATATATTTT. It codes for CASGTGVGNTIYF.

The V call is TRBV19, the J call TRBJ2-2; TRBD2 matches 12 bases. Germline V gene lookup returns CDR1 LNHDA and CDR2 SQIVND (reference sequence). J lost 1 base, V lost 5 bases, and 14 bases had no gene match. The CDR3 runs 20 residues. DNA of the CDR3: TGTGCCAGTAGTTTCGGGACTAGCGGGCTCTTTGGTGGGAACACCGGGGAGCTGTTTTTT. Translation gives CASSFGTSGLFGGNTGELFF.

This chain uses TRBV7-2 with TRBJ2-1, with D perhaps TRBD2 (7 bases). The CDR3 runs to 15 residues. Germline V gene data show CDR1 as SGHTA and CDR2 as FQGNSA. V was clipped by 4 bases and J by 7 bases, with 17 bases between them. The CDR3 region is CASSSPGGGRNEQFF. The CDR3 bases are TGTGCCAGCAGCTCTCCTGGGGGGGGCCGGAATGAGCAGTTCTTC.

V usage is TRBV28 and J usage is TRBJ2-3, with D possibly being TRBD2 (6 bases). This CDR3 comprises 14 residues. The ends were cut back, 6 bases at V and 6 bases at J, with 16 bases in the middle. CDR1 and CDR2 (germline): MDHEN, SYDVKM. As DNA, the CDR3 is TGTGCCAGCAGCCCGGGATTAGGGAGGGATACGCAGTATTTT. Translating it yields CASSPGLGRDTQYF.